One T cell receptor (beta chain) is described in this entry. Its antigen is still unknown. TCR beta CDR3 regions were amplified from RNA transcripts. The HTBI set primed first-round TCR CDR3 RT-PCR. MiXCR was run by TCRdb on the multiplex PCR reads, yielding one entry per CDR3 protein. The data show hundreds of thousands of distinct CDR3 sequences, 20% to 25% seen once. This sample was taken from a study of T cells in Graves' hyperthyroidism and ophthalmopathy. Germline-derived CDR1 and CDR2 are SQVTM and ANQGSEA. The CDR3 consists of 14 residues. V lost 5 bases and J lost 2, with 15 bases in between. The study defined stable Graves' hyperthyroidism as no ophthalmopathy progression within 18 months. General study findings and limits: In blood, most of the thyroid clonotypes expanded above 0.001 were also present.

The sample was blood. The sequence was collected from a man aged 45-65 years with Graves' hyperthyroidism. This rearrangement joins TRBV29-1 to TRBJ1-2; a weak D match, TRBD1 (6 bases). The CDR3 loop is CSVSVGTRNYGYTF. CDR3 nucleotides: TGCAGCGTTAGTGTTGGGACACGAAACTATGGCTACACCTTC.